This T cell receptor (beta chain) was recovered during a study of Tregs in tolerant kidney transplant recipients. There are 12 residues in the CDR3. In germline, CDR1 is SGHDT, CDR2 YYEEEE. The V end was cut by 2 bases, the J end by 7 bases, with 6 bases between. Assay used: immunoSEQ multiplex PCR; TCRdb lists only in-frame clones, some missing. The repertoire holds more than 75,000 clones, 80% to 95% seen once, with approximately 0.5% in the top ten. The material was CD4+ T cells from blood, obtained before the transplant. The TCR comes from a human donor who received a combined kidney and bone marrow transplant. V gene TRBV5-6 combines with J gene TRBJ1-4; D perhaps matches TRBD1 (6 bases). CDR3 region: CASSLQGEKLFF. CDR3 coding DNA: TGTGCCAGCAGCTTACAGGGTGAAAAACTGTTTTTT. Variable domain in full (rest from reference TRBV5-6 and TRBJ1-4): DAGVTQSPTHLIKTRGQQVTLRCSPKSGHDTVSWYQQALGQGPQFIFQYYEEEERQRGNFPDRFSGHQFPNYSSELNVNALLLGDSALYLCASSLQGEKLFFGSGTQLSVL.